A single sample gave rise to the 27 T cell receptor beta chains below, sequenced in a study of T cell responses to AZD1222 COVID-19 vaccine. Assay used: immunoSEQ multiplex PCR; TCRdb lists only in-frame clones, some missing. The table includes 95,000 to 150,000 clones, around 89% detected once. This sample comprised peripheral blood, obtained on day 0 of AZD1222 vaccination. These receptors were collected from an adult in good health.

J is TRBJ1-2 and V is TRBV5-1; 9 nucleotides agree with TRBD1. The CDR3 is 16 amino acids. V lost 4 bases and J lost 6; bases outside the gene matches: 13. Germline CDR1 and CDR2: SGHRS and YFSETQ. The CDR3 reads CASSVDPGQGRDGYTF. The CDR3 nucleotides are TGCGCCAGCAGCGTTGATCCGGGACAGGGAAGGGATGGCTACACCTTC.

The J gene is TRBJ1-2, the V gene TRBV2; D call uncertain. CDR1 and CDR2 (germline): SNHLY, FYNNEI. V was clipped by 4 bases and J by 7 bases, with 16 bases between them. This CDR3 is 14 amino acids long. The CDR3 reads CASSVSKTSAGYTF. The CDR3, as DNA: TGTGCCAGCAGTGTATCCAAGACAAGTGCTGGCTACACCTTC.

The chain uses TRBV29-1 and TRBJ1-1; D possibly corresponds to TRBD1 (6 bases). The germline CDR1 and CDR2 sequences are SQVTM and ANQGSEA. V was clipped by 8 bases and J by 0 bases, with 16 bases between them. There are 14 residues in the CDR3. CDR3 loop: CSSLGGAMNTEAFF. For the CDR3, the DNA is TGCAGCTCTCTTGGGGGCGCCATGAACACTGAAGCTTTCTTT.

The rearrangement links TRBV23-1 to TRBJ2-3, with a possible D match to TRBD1 (6 bases). TRBV23-1 is an open reading frame, and its role is uncertain. The germline V and J ends were trimmed by 7 bases and 3 bases, with 17 bases remaining between them. The CDR3 is 15 residues long. The CDR3 DNA reads TGCGCCAGCACCTGCTGGGCGAGGGGGACAGATACGCAGTATTTT. Protein product: CASTCWARGTDTQYF.

The chain's CDR3 is CAWRKSGAGELFF. The CDR3 DNA reads as TGTGCCTGGAGGAAATCTGGGGCCGGGGAGCTGTTTTTT. The chain carries TRBV30 and TRBJ2-2; D remains unclear. V was shortened by 3 bases and J by 6 bases, with 11 bases between the two germline ends. The CDR3 covers 13 residues. Germline assignment: CDR1 GTSNPN and CDR2 SVGIG (reference sequence).

Only a few counts were recorded for this clone. J is TRBJ1-1 and V is TRBV5-6; 8 bases agree with TRBD1. Germline CDR1 and CDR2: SGHDT and YYEEEE. The junction had 10 bases not matched to a gene; V was cut back by 4 bases and J by 5 bases. The CDR3 contains 15 residues. The CDR3 nucleotides are TGTGCCAGCAGCCCAGGGCAGGGGGCAGGGACTGAAGCTTTCTTT. It specifies CASSPGQGAGTEAFF.

The gene calls are TRBV7-2 and TRBJ1-6, with a weak D call TRBD1 (5 bases). V was trimmed by 2 bases and J by 0 bases, leaving 8 bases between them. The germline V gene encodes CDR1 SGHTA and CDR2 FQGNSA. The CDR3 has 16 amino acids. This CDR3 reads CASSLWGSSYNSPLHF. CDR3 DNA sequence: TGTGCCAGCAGCTTATGGGGGAGCTCCTATAATTCACCCCTCCACTTT. Full variable domain (missing parts from reference TRBV7-2 and TRBJ1-6): GAGVSQSPSNKVTEKGKDVELRCDPISGHTALYWYRQSLGQGLEFLIYFQGNSAPDKSGLPSDRFSAERTGGSVSTLTIQRTQQEDSAVYLCASSLWGSSYNSPLHFGNGTRLTVT.

This clone was seen a single time. This rearrangement joins TRBV6-5 to TRBJ2-2, with TRBD2 as a possible D gene (7 bases). The CDR3 has 16 amino acids. Looked up from germline, CDR1 is MNHEY and CDR2 is SVGAGI. The V and J ends lost 2 bases and 4 bases respectively, with 14 bases between them. The CDR3 reads CASSYPRGLTTGELFF. The CDR3 nucleotides read TGTGCCAGCAGTTACCCCAGGGGACTAACCACCGGGGAGCTGTTTTTT.

This CDR3 is CASSLRQGSGEQYF. For the CDR3, the DNA is TGTGCCAGCAGCCTAAGACAGGGGAGCGGGGAGCAGTACTTC. The genes are TRBV11-2 and TRBJ2-7; TRBD1 aligns across 8 bases. The CDR3 length is 14 residues. V lost 5 bases to trimming and J lost 7 bases; unmatched junction nucleotides: 10. The germline CDR1 and CDR2 sequences are SGHAT and FQNNGV.

This chain links TRBV5-4 with TRBJ1-1, with D possibly being TRBD1 (6 bases). Trimming took 5 bases from V and 5 from J, leaving 16 bases between them. The CDR3 loop spans 14 amino acids. Germline values: CDR1 SGHNT, CDR2 YYREEE (reference sequence). The CDR3 sequence: CASRLQGRGTEAFF. CDR3 coding DNA: TGTGCCAGCAGGCTGCAGGGAAGGGGGACTGAAGCTTTCTTT. The complete variable domain, with remaining parts taken from reference TRBV5-4 and TRBJ1-1, reads ETGVTQSPTHLIKTRGQQVTLRCSSQSGHNTVSWYQQALGQGPQFIFQYYREEENGRGNFPPRFSGLQFPNYSSELNVNALELDDSALYLCASRLQGRGTEAFFGQGTRLTVV.

The chain carries TRBV7-3 and TRBJ2-2, with unresolved D. The CDR3 loop spans 15 amino acids. Trimming took off 1 base at V and 7 bases at J, with 13 bases between the two ends. CDR1 is SGHTA, CDR2 FQGTGA, per germline. CDR3 nucleotides: TGTGCCAGCAGCTTAAAAGGGCTGAGAGGCGGGGAGCTGTTTTTT. Translation gives CASSLKGLRGGELFF.

The rearrangement joins TRBV2 to TRBJ2-1; TRBD2 agrees at 8 bases. The CDR3 contains 15 residues. Unmatched junction bases numbered 2, after V lost 2 bases and J lost 2 bases. Germline CDR1 SNHLY, CDR2 FYNNEI. The CDR3 DNA reads as TGTGCCAGCAGTGAAATCGGGGGGGCCTACAATGAGCAGTTCTTC. As protein: CASSEIGGAYNEQFF.

The chain links TRBV18 to TRBJ1-1, with no clear D. The CDR3 loop spans 16 amino acids. Germline V gene lookup returns CDR1 KGHSH and CDR2 LQKENI. Trimming left V 4 bases short and J 5 bases short, with 20 bases between. CDR3 nucleotides: TGTGCCAGCTCACTACACCCTCCTCGCTTACAGACTGAAGCTTTCTTT. Protein: CASSLHPPRLQTEAFF. Variable domain in full (rest from reference TRBV18 and TRBJ1-1): NAGVMQNPRHLVRRRGQEARLRCSPMKGHSHVYWYRQLPEEGLKFMVYLQKENIIDESGMPKERFSAEFPKEGPSILRIQQVVRGDSAAYFCASSLHPPRLQTEAFFGQGTRLTVV.

The chain joins TRBV6-2 or TRBV6-3 to TRBJ1-5; D uncertain. The germline V gene has CDR1 MNHEY and CDR2 SVGEGT. Trimming shortened V by 2 bases and J by 4 bases, and 6 bases separated the two germline ends. The length of the CDR3 is 13 residues. Written as DNA, the CDR3 is TGTGCCAGCAGTTACGACGGAAATCAGCCCCAGCATTTT. Residues: CASSYDGNQPQHF.

V usage is TRBV6-5 and J usage is TRBJ1-2; D call uncertain. The CDR3 is 13 residues long. Between the trimmed V and J ends, which lost 6 bases and 5 bases, there was a span of 13 bases. Germline CDR1 MNHEY, CDR2 SVGAGI. CDR3 amino acids: CASSRGVWYGYTF. CDR3 sequence (DNA): TGTGCCAGCAGCCGCGGGGTCTGGTATGGCTACACCTTC.

This sequence joins TRBV2 and TRBJ2-5; no clear D gene. Germline CDR1 is SNHLY and CDR2 is FYNNEI. With 2 bases removed from V and 5 bases from J, the gap between germline ends came to 6 bases. This CDR3 contains 12 residues. The DNA of the CDR3 is TGTGCCAGCAGTGAATGGTGGGAGACCCAGTACTTC. This translates into CASSEWWETQYF.

The rearrangement joins TRBV30 to TRBJ2-5; 12 bases map to TRBD2. The J segment lost 0 bases and the V segment lost 2 bases, leaving 7 bases of the junction unmatched. The CDR3 contains 17 residues. Germline CDR1 GTSNPN, CDR2 SVGIG (reference sequence). The CDR3 DNA reads as TGTGCCTGGAGTTCCGGACTAGCGGGACCGTACCAAGAGACCCAGTACTTC. Its protein is CAWSSGLAGPYQETQYF.

The chain has TRBV7-2 and TRBJ2-1; 10 positions match TRBD2. CDR1 and CDR2 (germline): SGHTA, FQGNSA. V trimming: 2 bases; J trimming: 5 bases; junction bases outside the gene matches: 9. The CDR3 runs to 17 residues. The CDR3 bases are TGTGCCAGCAGCTTAACCCTCCCTAGCGGGAGAAACAATGAGCAGTTCTTC. It is translated as CASSLTLPSGRNNEQFF.

The chain carries TRBV5-1 and TRBJ1-2, with TRBD1 as a possible D gene (6 bases). The ends were cut back, 4 bases at V and 6 bases at J, with 16 bases in the middle. There are 14 residues in the CDR3. Germline CDR1 reads SGHRS; CDR2 reads YFSETQ. Here the CDR3 reads CASSQFGGADGYTF. The CDR3 nucleotides are TGCGCCAGCAGCCAATTTGGGGGGGCCGATGGCTACACCTTC.

The table lists this clone with a count of one. This chain uses TRBV28 with TRBJ1-3; TRBD1 is a possible D gene (5 bases). The germline gives CDR1 MDHEN, CDR2 SYDVKM. Trimming left V 8 bases short and J 5 bases short, with 16 bases between. The CDR3 sequence is 14 residues long. CDR3 protein: CASGSPGARNTIYF. The DNA for the CDR3 is TGTGCCAGCGGAAGTCCCGGGGCCCGAAACACCATATATTTT. Full variable domain (remainder filled in from reference TRBV28 and TRBJ1-3): DVKVTQSSRYLVKRTGEKVFLECVQDMDHENMFWYRQDPGLGLRLIYFSYDVKMKEKGDIPEGYSVSREKKERFSLILESASTNQTSMYLCASGSPGARNTIYFGEGSWLTVV.

The V gene is TRBV7-8, the J gene TRBJ2-2; TRBD2 might be the D (6 bases). CDR3 length: 16 amino acids. Looked up from germline, CDR1 is SGHVS and CDR2 is FQNEAQ. Trimming took off 6 bases at V and 4 bases at J, with 18 bases between the two ends. The CDR3 is CASRVRAGWSTGELFF. CDR3 nucleotide sequence: TGTGCCAGCAGGGTTCGGGCGGGATGGAGCACCGGGGAGCTGTTTTTT. The whole variable domain, remainder taken from reference TRBV7-8 and TRBJ2-2, is GAGVSQSPRYKVAKRGQDVALRCDPISGHVSLFWYQQALGQGPEFLTYFQNEAQLDKSGLPSDRFFAERPEGSVSTLKIQRTQQEDSAVYLCASRVRAGWSTGELFFGEGSRLTVL.

The chain has TRBV28 and TRBJ1-2; D is undetermined. CDR1 MDHEN and CDR2 SYDVKM come from the germline V gene. Trimming took 5 bases from V and 3 from J, leaving 4 bases between them. The CDR3 totals 11 residues. The CDR3 nucleotides read TGTGCCAGCAGTCTCCACTATGGCTACACCTTC. Protein sequence: CASSLHYGYTF.

The chain joins TRBV11-2 to TRBJ2-7, with TRBD1 as a possible D gene (6 bases). The germline gives CDR1 SGHAT, CDR2 FQNNGV. V was clipped by 3 bases and J by 0 bases, with 6 bases between them. The CDR3 runs to 13 residues. The CDR3, as DNA: TGTGCCAGCAGCTTGGACAGCTCCTACGAGCAGTACTTC. It is translated as CASSLDSSYEQYF. The whole variable domain, remainder taken from reference TRBV11-2 and TRBJ2-7, is EAGVAQSPRYKIIEKRQSVAFWCNPISGHATLYWYQQILGQGPKLLIQFQNNGVVDDSQLPKDRFSAERLKGVDSTLKIQPAKLEDSAVYLCASSLDSSYEQYFGPGTRLTVT.

V usage is TRBV6-5 and J usage is TRBJ1-1; 8 bases agree with TRBD1. There are 16 residues in the CDR3. Looked up from germline, CDR1 is MNHEY and CDR2 is SVGAGI. J lost 3 bases, V lost 1 base, and 7 bases had no gene match. The CDR3 reads CASSYWGRGRDTEAFF. For the CDR3, the DNA is TGTGCCAGCAGTTACTGGGGCAGGGGGCGGGACACTGAAGCTTTCTTT.

This clone is a singleton in its sample. The gene calls are TRBV4-1 and TRBJ2-1, with 7 bases aligning to TRBD1. This CDR3 region has 16 residues. After removal of 0 bases from V and 5 bases from J, the junction contained 7 bases not matched to a gene. Germline V gives CDR1 MGHRA, CDR2 YSYEKL. The CDR3 protein is CASSQERGTAHNEQFF. In nucleotides, the CDR3 is TGCGCCAGCAGCCAAGAGAGGGGGACAGCCCACAATGAGCAGTTCTTC.

This chain connects TRBV9 to TRBJ2-3; D remains ambiguous. CDR1 and CDR2 from the germline V gene are SGDLS and YYNGEE. Trimming took 4 bases from V and 0 from J, leaving 12 bases between them. This CDR3 spans 15 amino acids. The CDR3 DNA reads as TGTGCCAGCAGCAGGACCCAAGGCAGCACAGATACGCAGTATTTT. Protein sequence: CASSRTQGSTDTQYF.

The genes are TRBV30 and TRBJ2-1, with D hard to call. Trimming stripped 0 bases from V and 10 bases from J, with 7 bases between. This CDR3 region has 11 residues. Germline lookup yields CDR1 GTSNPN and CDR2 SVGIG (reference sequence). The CDR3 region is CAWSVLVEQFF. The DNA of the CDR3 is TGTGCCTGGAGTGTACTGGTGGAGCAGTTCTTC.